One TCR beta chain is described in this entry. V lost 3 bases and J lost 8; bases outside the gene matches: 9. Looked up from germline, CDR1 is PRHDT and CDR2 is FYEKMQ (reference sequence). CDR3 length: 15 amino acids. The data belong to a study of blood T cell repertoires in COVID-19. Study-level background: The study drew acute and convalescent COVID-19 samples from the United States, Italy and Spain.

As originally analysed: Reference gene primers were amplified, and this amplification served to estimate nucleated cell counts. Assay: immunoSEQ multiplex PCR; the TCRdb copy retains only in-frame clones and omits some. That table is the source of V, J and clone size, and D and trimming were worked out from the DNA. Altogether about 390,000 clones are present, approximately 89% being singletons, with the ten largest covering 2% to 2.5%. Followed over time, Seattle patients had been enrolled while infection was active. This sequence joins TRBV13 and TRBJ2-3; 9 bases line up with TRBD1. The sequence was collected from a woman in her sixties with COVID-19, enrolled during active disease. The sequencing input was peripheral blood. CDR3 protein: CASSFRQGGQGTQYF. The CDR3 DNA sequence: TGTGCCAGCAGCTTCCGACAGGGGGGACAGGGTACGCAGTATTTT.